This entry concerns a single T cell receptor (beta chain). Antigen unknown. With no exception, relapse followed autologous stem cell transplantation in all patients, and brentuximab vedotin exposure varied. Researchers used magnetic negative selection to pull out pure CD4+ T cells from thawed PBMCs. The CDR3 runs to 15 residues. The germline V gene has CDR1 LNHDA and CDR2 SQIVND (reference sequence). V was trimmed by 6 bases and J by 0 bases, leaving 11 bases between them. Here immunoSEQ multiplex PCR was the method, and the copy in TCRdb shows in-frame clones only, minus some. The repertoire has thousands of clones, roughly three quarters of them found once; the top ten carry less than 9%. These data originate in a study of PD-1 blockade in classical Hodgkin lymphoma. Study-level findings and limits: Causes of the repertoire differences remain undefined, possibly disease activity or prior therapy. For complete responders, baseline diversity was comparable to that of newly diagnosed patients.

The sample was CD4+ T cells from blood, taken at baseline. The rearrangement links TRBV19 to TRBJ1-4, with a weak D call TRBD1 (5 bases). The sequence was collected from a human donor with classical Hodgkin lymphoma. The CDR3 here is CASRWGPATNEKLFF. The CDR3 coding sequence is TGTGCCAGTAGATGGGGACCAGCAACTAATGAAAAACTGTTTTTT.